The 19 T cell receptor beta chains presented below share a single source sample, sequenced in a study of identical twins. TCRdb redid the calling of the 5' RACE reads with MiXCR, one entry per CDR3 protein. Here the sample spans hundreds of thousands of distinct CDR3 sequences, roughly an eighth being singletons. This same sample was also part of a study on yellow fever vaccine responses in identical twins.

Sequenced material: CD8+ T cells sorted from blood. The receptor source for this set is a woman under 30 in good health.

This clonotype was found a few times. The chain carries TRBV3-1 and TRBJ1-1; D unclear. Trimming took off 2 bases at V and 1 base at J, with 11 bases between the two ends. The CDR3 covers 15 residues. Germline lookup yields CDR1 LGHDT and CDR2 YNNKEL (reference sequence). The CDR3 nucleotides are TGTGCCAGCAGCCAATCCCCAGGCCAGAACACTGAAGCTTTCTTT. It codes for CASSQSPGQNTEAFF.

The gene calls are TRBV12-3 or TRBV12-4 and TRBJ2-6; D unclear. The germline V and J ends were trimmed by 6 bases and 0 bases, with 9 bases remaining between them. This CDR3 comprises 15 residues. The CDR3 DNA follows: TGTGCCAGCAGGACCGTTGGCTCTGGGGCCAACGTCCTGACTTTC. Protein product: CASRTVGSGANVLTF.

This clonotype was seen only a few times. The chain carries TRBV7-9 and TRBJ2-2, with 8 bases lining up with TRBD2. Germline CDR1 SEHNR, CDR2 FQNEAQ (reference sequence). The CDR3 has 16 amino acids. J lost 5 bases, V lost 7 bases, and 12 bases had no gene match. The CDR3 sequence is CASTYFLAGNTGELFF. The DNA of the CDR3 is TGTGCCAGCACCTACTTCCTAGCGGGTAATACCGGGGAGCTGTTTTTT.

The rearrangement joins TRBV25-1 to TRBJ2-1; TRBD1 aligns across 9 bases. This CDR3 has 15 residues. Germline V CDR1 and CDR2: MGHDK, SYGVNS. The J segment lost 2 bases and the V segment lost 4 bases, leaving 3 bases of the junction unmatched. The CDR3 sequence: CASSVGTGPYNEQFF. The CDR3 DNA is TGTGCCAGCAGTGTAGGGACAGGGCCCTACAATGAGCAGTTCTTC.

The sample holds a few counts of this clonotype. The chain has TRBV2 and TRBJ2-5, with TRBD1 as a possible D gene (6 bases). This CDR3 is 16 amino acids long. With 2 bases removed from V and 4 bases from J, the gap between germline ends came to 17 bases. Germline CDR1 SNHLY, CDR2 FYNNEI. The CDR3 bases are TGTGCCAGCAGTGAAATTTTGGGGGCGCTTTTAGAGACCCAGTACTTC. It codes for CASSEILGALLETQYF. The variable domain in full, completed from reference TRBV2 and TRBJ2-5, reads EPEVTQTPSHQVTQMGQEVILRCVPISNHLYFYWYRQILGQKVEFLVSFYNNEISEKSEIFDDQFSVERPDGSNFTLKIRSTKLEDSAMYFCASSEILGALLETQYFGPGTRLLVL.

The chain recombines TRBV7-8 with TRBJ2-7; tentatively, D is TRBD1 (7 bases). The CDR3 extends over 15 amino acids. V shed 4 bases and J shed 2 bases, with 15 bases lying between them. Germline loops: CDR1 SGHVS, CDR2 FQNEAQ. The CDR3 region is CASSSEAGQTYEQYV. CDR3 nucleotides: TGTGCCAGCAGCTCGGAGGCGGGACAGACCTACGAGCAGTACGTC.

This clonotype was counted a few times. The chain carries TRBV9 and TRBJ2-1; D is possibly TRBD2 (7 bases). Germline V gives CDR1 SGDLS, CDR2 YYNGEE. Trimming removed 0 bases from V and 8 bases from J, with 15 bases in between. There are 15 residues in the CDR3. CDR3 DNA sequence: TGTGCCAGCAGCGTAGGCGCGGGGGCTGGCGATGAGCAGTTCTTC. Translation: CASSVGAGAGDEQFF.

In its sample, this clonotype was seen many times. CDR3 coding DNA: TGCGCCAGCAGCCAAGCCCGCTGGGGTGAGCAGTTCTTC. It codes for CASSQARWGEQFF. This sequence joins TRBV4-1 and TRBJ2-1; D gene ambiguous. Trimming took 1 base from V and 9 from J, leaving 10 bases between them. The CDR3 extends over 13 amino acids. In germline, CDR1 is MGHRA, CDR2 YSYEKL.

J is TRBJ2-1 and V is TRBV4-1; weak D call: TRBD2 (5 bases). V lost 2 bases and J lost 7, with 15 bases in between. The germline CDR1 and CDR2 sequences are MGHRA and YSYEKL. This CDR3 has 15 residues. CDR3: CASSQRPGIVNEQFF. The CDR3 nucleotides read TGCGCCAGCAGCCAACGGCCGGGAATCGTAAATGAGCAGTTCTTC.

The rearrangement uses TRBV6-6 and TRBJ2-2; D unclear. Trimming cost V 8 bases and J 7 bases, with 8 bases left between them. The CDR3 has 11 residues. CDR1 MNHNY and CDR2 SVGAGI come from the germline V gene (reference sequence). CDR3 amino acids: CASDWGGELFF. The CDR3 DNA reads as TGTGCCAGCGACTGGGGCGGGGAGCTGTTTTTT.

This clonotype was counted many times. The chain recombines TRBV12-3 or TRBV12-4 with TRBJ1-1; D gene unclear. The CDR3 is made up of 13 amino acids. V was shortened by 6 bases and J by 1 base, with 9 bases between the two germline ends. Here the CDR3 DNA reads TGTGCCAGCAGCCTTAATAAGAACACTGAAGCTTTCTTT. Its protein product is CASSLNKNTEAFF.

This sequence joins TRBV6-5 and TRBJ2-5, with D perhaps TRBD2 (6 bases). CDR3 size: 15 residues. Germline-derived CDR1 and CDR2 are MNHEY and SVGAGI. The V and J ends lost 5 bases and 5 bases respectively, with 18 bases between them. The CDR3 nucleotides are TGTGCCAGCAGTAACGGGGCGGGGTGGCTCGAGACCCAGTACTTC. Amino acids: CASSNGAGWLETQYF.

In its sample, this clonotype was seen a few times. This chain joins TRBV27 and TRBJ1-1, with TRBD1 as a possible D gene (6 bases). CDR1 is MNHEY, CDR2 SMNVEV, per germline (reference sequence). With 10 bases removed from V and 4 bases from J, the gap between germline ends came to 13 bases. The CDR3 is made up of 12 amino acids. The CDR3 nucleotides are TGTGCCACAGGGGCCGGGGGCACTGAAGCTTTCTTT. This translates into CATGAGGTEAFF.

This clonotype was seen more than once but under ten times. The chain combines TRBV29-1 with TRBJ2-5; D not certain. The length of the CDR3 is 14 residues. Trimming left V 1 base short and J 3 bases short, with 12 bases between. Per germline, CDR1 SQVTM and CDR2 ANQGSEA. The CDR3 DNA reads TGCAGCGTTGAAGTGACTCTGGAAGAAGAGACCCAGTACTTC. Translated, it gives CSVEVTLEEETQYF.

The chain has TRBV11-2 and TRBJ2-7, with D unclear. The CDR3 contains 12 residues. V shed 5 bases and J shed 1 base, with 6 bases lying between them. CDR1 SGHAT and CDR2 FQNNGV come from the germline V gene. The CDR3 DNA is TGTGCCAGCAGCCGTTGGTCCTACGAGCAGTACGTC. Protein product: CASSRWSYEQYV.

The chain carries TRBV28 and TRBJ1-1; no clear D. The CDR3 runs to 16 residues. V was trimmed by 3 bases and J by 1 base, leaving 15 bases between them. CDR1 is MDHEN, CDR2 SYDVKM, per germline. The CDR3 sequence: CASSFVTSRGNTEAFF. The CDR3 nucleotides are TGTGCCAGCAGTTTCGTTACTAGCCGGGGGAACACTGAAGCTTTCTTT.

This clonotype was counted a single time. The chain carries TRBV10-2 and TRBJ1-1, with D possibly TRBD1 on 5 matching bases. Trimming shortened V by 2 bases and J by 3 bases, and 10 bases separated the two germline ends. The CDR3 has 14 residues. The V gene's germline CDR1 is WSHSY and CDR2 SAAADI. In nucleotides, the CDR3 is TGCGCCAGCAGTGAGATGAAGGGGTACACTGAAGCTTTCTTT. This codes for CASSEMKGYTEAFF.

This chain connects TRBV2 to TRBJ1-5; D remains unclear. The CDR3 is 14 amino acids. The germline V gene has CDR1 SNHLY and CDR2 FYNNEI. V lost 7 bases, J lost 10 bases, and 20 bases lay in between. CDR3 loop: CASKSRPTSDPQHF. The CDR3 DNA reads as TGTGCCAGCAAATCGCGGCCAACGTCGGATCCCCAGCATTTT.

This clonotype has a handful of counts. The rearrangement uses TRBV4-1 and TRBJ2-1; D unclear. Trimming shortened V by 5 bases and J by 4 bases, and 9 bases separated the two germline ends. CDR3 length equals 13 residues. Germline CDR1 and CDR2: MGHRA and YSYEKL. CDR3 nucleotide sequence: TGCGCCAGCAGCGTGCGCGAGTACAATGAGCAGTTCTTC. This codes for CASSVREYNEQFF.